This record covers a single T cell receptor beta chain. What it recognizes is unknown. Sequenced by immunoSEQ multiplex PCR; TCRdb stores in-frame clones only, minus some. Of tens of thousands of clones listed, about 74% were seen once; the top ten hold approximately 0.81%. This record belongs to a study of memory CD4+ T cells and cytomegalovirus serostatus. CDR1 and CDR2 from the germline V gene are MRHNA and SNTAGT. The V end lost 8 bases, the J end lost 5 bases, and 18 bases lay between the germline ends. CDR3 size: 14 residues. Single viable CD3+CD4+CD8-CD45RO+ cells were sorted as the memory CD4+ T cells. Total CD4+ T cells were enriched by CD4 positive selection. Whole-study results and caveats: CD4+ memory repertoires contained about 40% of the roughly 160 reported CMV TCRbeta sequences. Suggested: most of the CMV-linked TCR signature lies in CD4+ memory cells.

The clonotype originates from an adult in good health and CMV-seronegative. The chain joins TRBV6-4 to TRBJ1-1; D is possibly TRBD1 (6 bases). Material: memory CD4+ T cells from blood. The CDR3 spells CASRDTSLGTEAFF. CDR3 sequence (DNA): TGTGCCAGCCGGGACACTTCTCTGGGGACTGAAGCTTTCTTT.